These 10 T cell receptor beta chains originate from one sample sequenced in a study of technical replicates of blood from several donors. Method: immunoSEQ multiplex PCR; TCRdb's copy keeps in-frame clones and lacks some. This sample carries tens of thousands of clones, more than 90% of them seen once, and the ten largest clones take 0.25%. What was sequenced was T cells isolated from PBMCs. All receptors derive from a human donor in good health.

As DNA, the CDR3 is TGTGCCAGCAGCAACGGGGGGGCACAAGGAGCCTACAATGAGCAGTTCTTC. The encoded protein is CASSNGGAQGAYNEQFF. The J gene is TRBJ2-1, the V gene TRBV7-6; TRBD2 matches 8 bases. J gave up 2 bases and V 5 bases, and 11 bases lay outside the gene matches. This CDR3 has 17 residues. Germline V lookup: CDR1 SGHVS, CDR2 FNYEAQ.

The gene calls are TRBV5-1 and TRBJ1-3; D might be TRBD1 (6 bases). Trimming removed 0 bases from V and 3 bases from J, with 10 bases in between. From germline, CDR1 is SGHRS and CDR2 YFSETQ. The CDR3 contains 15 residues. The CDR3 spells CASSLAGEGGNTIYF. The CDR3 DNA reads as TGCGCCAGCAGCTTGGCAGGGGAAGGTGGAAACACCATATATTTT.

This chain connects TRBV5-8 to TRBJ1-2; 7 nucleotides agree with TRBD1. Per the germline V gene, CDR1 is SGHTS and CDR2 is YDEGEE. The CDR3 runs 15 residues. With 4 bases clipped from V and 3 bases from J, the junction kept 9 bases outside the gene matches. As DNA, the CDR3 is TGTGCCAGCAGCCCCCTGGACAGGACCTACTATGGCTACACCTTC. Translation: CASSPLDRTYYGYTF.

The chain joins TRBV27 to TRBJ2-7; TRBD2 might be the D (7 bases). The CDR3 runs 12 residues. Germline-derived CDR1 and CDR2 are MNHEY and SMNVEV (reference sequence). Trimming left V 6 bases short and J 3 bases short, with 9 bases between. CDR3 sequence reads: CASRGGLYEQYF. The CDR3, as DNA: TGTGCCAGCAGGGGGGGGCTCTACGAGCAGTACTTC.

This clone was counted a few times. V and J are TRBV28 and TRBJ2-4, with a weak D call TRBD2 (7 bases). Germline-derived CDR1 and CDR2 are MDHEN and SYDVKM. CDR3 length: 19 residues. The V gene lost 5 bases and the J gene lost 2 bases, with 25 bases spanning the gap. CDR3 in DNA: TGTGCCAGCAGTATCAAGGGGGGGTGGGGGATCGGGCCCAAAAACATTCAGTACTTC. Its protein is CASSIKGGWGIGPKNIQYF.

V is TRBV5-1 and J is TRBJ1-1; the D is unclear. The CDR3 length is 13 residues. V was cut by 2 bases and J by 2 bases, with 7 bases left in between. CDR1 is SGHRS and CDR2 is YFSETQ in the germline V gene. Here the CDR3 DNA reads TGCGCCAGCAGCTTCCAGGCAAACACTGAAGCTTTCTTT. Its protein product is CASSFQANTEAFF.

V and J are TRBV9 and TRBJ1-5; no firm D call. In germline, CDR1 is SGDLS, CDR2 YYNGEE. Trimming cost V 7 bases and J 4 bases, with 6 bases left between them. The CDR3 spans 11 residues. The DNA for the CDR3 is TGTGCCAGCGGAGGAAATCAGCCCCAGCATTTT. This gives the protein CASGGNQPQHF. The variable domain in full, with the rest retrieved from reference TRBV9 and TRBJ1-5, is DSGVTQTPKHLITATGQRVTLRCSPRSGDLSVYWYQQSLDQGLQFLIQYYNGEERAKGNILERFSAQQFPDLHSELNLSSLELGDSALYFCASGGNQPQHFGDGTRLSIL.

CDR3 in amino acids: CASSQEPGGSYEQYF. CDR3 in DNA: TGCGCCAGCAGCCAAGAGCCAGGGGGTAGCTACGAGCAGTACTTC. The chain is built from TRBV4-1 and TRBJ2-7, with 7 bases identical to TRBD1. Unmatched junction bases numbered 5, after V lost 0 bases and J lost 3 bases. This CDR3 contains 15 residues. The germline gives CDR1 MGHRA, CDR2 YSYEKL.

J is TRBJ1-1 and V is TRBV6-5; D is possibly TRBD1 (6 bases). With 6 bases removed from V and 4 bases from J, the gap between germline ends came to 18 bases. Germline CDR1 and CDR2: MNHEY and SVGAGI. The CDR3 has 15 amino acids. Written as DNA, the CDR3 is TGTGCCAGCAGGTATTCACCTCAGGGGTTCACTGAAGCTTTCTTT. Translated, it gives CASRYSPQGFTEAFF.

The CDR3 loop is CASSGGGAGNEQFF. The CDR3, as DNA: TGTGCCAGCAGCGGAGGGGGCGCGGGCAATGAGCAGTTCTTC. The genes are TRBV5-5 and TRBJ2-1, with a tentative D call TRBD1 (7 bases). CDR1 is SGHKS and CDR2 is YYEKEE in the germline V gene (reference sequence). This CDR3 spans 14 amino acids. V lost 4 bases, J lost 6 bases, and 14 bases lay in between.